Listed below are T cell receptor beta chains from one sample, sequenced in a study of T cell responses to AZD1222 COVID-19 vaccine. Generated by immunoSEQ multiplex PCR, the TCRdb table keeps only in-frame clones and is missing some. The table lists more than 95,000 clones, about 79% of them singletons, with about a quarter in the top ten. This sample comprised peripheral blood, obtained 28 days after the second AZD1222 dose. The receptors originated from an adult who received the AZD1222 COVID-19 vaccine. Both conserved end residues are trimmed from each CDR3. Fields, in order: J gene, V gene, CDR3 protein.

>TRBJ1-2|TRBV3-1/TRBV3-2
ASSQDGTPDVYGYT
>TRBJ1-5|TRBV20-1
SAREGSNQH
>TRBJ2-2|TRBV7-3
ASSPEAGYTGELF
>TRBJ1-2|TRBV28
ASSLLAGASGYT
>TRBJ2-2|TRBV10-2
ASGQTSGLKSGELF
>TRBJ1-2|TRBV2
ASTQTGGTYGYT
>TRBJ2-5|TRBV9
ASSVPGGETQY
>TRBJ1-1|TRBV11-2
ASSLAKGNEAF
>TRBJ2-1|TRBV6-2/TRBV6-3
ASSMTGSEQF
>TRBJ1-6|TRBV5-4
ASSLAGSSNSPLH
>TRBJ1-6|TRBV2
ASSGVAGNSPLH
>TRBJ1-2|TRBV12-3/TRBV12-4
ASQGRNGYT
>TRBJ1-1|TRBV29-1
SVRRGIEAF
>TRBJ2-5|TRBV7-3
ASSLGGLGTQY
>TRBJ1-3|TRBV6-5
ASKRPGDRNTIY
>TRBJ1-2|TRBV6-5
ASRARYYGYT
>TRBJ2-7|TRBV27
ASTGSSWPYEQY
>TRBJ2-3|TRBV2
ASSDLRIRVDTQY
>TRBJ1-3|TRBV5-1
ASSGGHGLSGNTIY
>TRBJ1-1|TRBV28
ASSLTKNTEAF
>TRBJ2-3|TRBV6-5
ATRGSGDTQY
>TRBJ2-7|TRBV27
ASSLGPRVYEQY